The sequence of this T cell receptor beta chain was determined in a study of blood T cell repertoires in COVID-19. Across the study: From the United States, Italy and Spain came samples of acute and convalescent COVID-19. T cells, B-cell-depleted T cells, or PBMCs supplied cDNA or gDNA.

The CDR3 sequence is 13 residues long. Germline-derived CDR1 and CDR2 are MNHEY and SVGAGI. V was trimmed by 7 bases and J by 2 bases, leaving 11 bases between them. Original processing notes: How many nucleated cells were present was estimated from reference gene primer amplification. Some clones are missing from TCRdb's copy, which holds only in-frame ones; the method was immunoSEQ multiplex PCR. From that table come the V and J calls and clone size; the DNA was used to work out D and trimming. The repertoire holds around 24,000 clones, around 87% seen once, with about 10% in the top ten. This TCR came from a man in his 70s with acute or convalescent COVID-19. Specimen: peripheral blood. The genes are TRBV6-5 and TRBJ1-1, with a tentative D call TRBD1 (5 bases). CDR3 sequence (DNA): TGTGCCAGCATCAATCAGGGAAACACTGAAGCTTTCTTT. Translation gives CASINQGNTEAFF.